This TCR beta chain was documented in a study of identical twins. TCRdb reprocessed the 5' RACE reads with MiXCR, giving one entry per CDR3 protein. This sample yields approximately 210,000 distinct CDR3 sequences, of which roughly 7.1% are seen a single time; approximately 14% belongs to the top ten. J lost 1 base, V lost 6 bases, and 3 bases had no gene match. Germline lookup yields CDR1 DFQATT and CDR2 SNEGSKA (reference sequence). The CDR3 is made up of 13 amino acids. This clonotype showed up many times. The antigen remains unidentified. General study results and limits: Cord blood's abundant beta clonotypes had fewer insertions, unlike memory repertoires. Zero-insertion analyses might be partly confounded by invariant T cells like MAIT and iNKT.

These same data were also listed under a study on T cells expressing NK-cell markers.

The sequence was collected from a woman aged 18-29 years in good health. The sample comprised CD8+ T cells sorted from blood. The chain recombines TRBV20-1 with TRBJ1-1, with TRBD1 identical over 9 bases. CDR3 sequence reads: CSAPTGGNTEAFF. The CDR3 DNA is TGCAGTGCCCCGACAGGGGGGAACACTGAAGCTTTCTTT.